The T cell receptor beta chain under discussion was sequenced for a study of T-cell memory formation after mild COVID-19. Whole-study context: Clusters of TCRs were largely donor specific. General study points: In pre-infection memory, a portion of responding clones appeared, which suggested that cross-reactive memory joined.

Notes on this clonotype: Its antigen is unknown.

The 5'RACE method, run with constant-segment primers, produced TCR alpha and TCR beta cDNA libraries (carrying sample barcodes and UMIs). TCRdb reanalysed the 5' RACE reads using MiXCR and keeps one entry per CDR3 protein. The profile shows around 440,000 distinct CDR3 sequences, approximately 18% of them singletons. CDR3 length: 13 amino acids. Per the germline V gene, CDR1 is DFQATT and CDR2 is SNEGSKA (reference sequence). V was trimmed by 6 bases and J by 7 bases, leaving 15 bases between them. Input material: PBMCs or a T cell subset sorted from them (not recorded which). V is TRBV20-1 and J is TRBJ1-4, with D tentatively TRBD1 (6 bases). This receptor was taken from an adult woman who had mild COVID-19 (a few samples of this study predate the infection). Cell type and time point are not known. The CDR3 region has the DNA TGCAGTGCAAAAACAGGGTTCGGTGAAAAACTGTTTTTT. Translation gives CSAKTGFGEKLFF.